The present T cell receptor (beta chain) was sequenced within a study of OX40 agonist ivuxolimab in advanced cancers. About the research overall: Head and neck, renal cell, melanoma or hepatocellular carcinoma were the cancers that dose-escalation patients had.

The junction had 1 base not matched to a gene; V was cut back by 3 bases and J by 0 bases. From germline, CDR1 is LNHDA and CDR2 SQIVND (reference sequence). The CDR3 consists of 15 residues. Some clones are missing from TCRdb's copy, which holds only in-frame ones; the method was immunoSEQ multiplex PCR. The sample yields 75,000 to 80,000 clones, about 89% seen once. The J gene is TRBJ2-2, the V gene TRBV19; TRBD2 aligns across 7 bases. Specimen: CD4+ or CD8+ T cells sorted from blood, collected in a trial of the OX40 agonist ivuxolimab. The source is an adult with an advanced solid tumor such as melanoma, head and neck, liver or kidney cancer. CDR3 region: CASSMAGANTGELFF. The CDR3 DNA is TGTGCCAGTAGTATGGCGGGGGCGAACACCGGGGAGCTGTTTTTT.